This T cell receptor (beta chain) was profiled in a study of cytomegalovirus exposure and HLA in healthy donors (dated by TCRdb to the late 2010s). Regarding the complete study: An earlier analysis of roughly 500 of the donors reported 276 Gb of sequence data and 95 million to 140 million unique TCR beta sequences obtained from roughly 170 million T cells. Around 320 gigabases of sequencing data and 70 million to 100 million unique TCR sequences were included in an early release covering around 650 HLA-typed donors. Among the roughly 430 genotyped donors, around 81% belonged to the genetic ancestry cluster associated with self-reported Caucasian donors. The study aimed to test whether cataloging public T cell receptors could reveal signatures of past pathogen exposure. Using immunosequencing, the study profiled T cell repertoires from approximately 700 subjects and related those repertoires to cytomegalovirus serostatus. Along with the approximately 650-subject first cohort, a separate validation cohort of 120 different subjects was used. The study combined high-throughput TCR immunosequencing, statistical association of individual TCRs with disease status, and machine learning to predict cytomegalovirus infection status. A later analysis re-examined previously published TCR beta repertoires from more than 600 donors and added high-resolution HLA genotyping to investigate patterns of TCR occurrence. In the later analysis, no new phenotypic data were used to find candidate immune exposures; instead, reliance was placed on TCR beta sequences and their occurrence across donors. To decide whether each TCR beta V gene segment behaved as functional or pseudogenic, an earlier analysis of 587 of the donors relied on high-throughput TCR beta sequencing. Donor age, sex, ethnicity and CMV serostatus were compiled together with the repertoire data. A later genetic analysis used genome-wide SNP genotypes for about 65% of the roughly 700 donors, treating that subset as a discovery cohort. All discovery cohort repertoires had been generated using a single sequencing platform. HLA typing covered class I and class II loci at four-digit resolution. Typing coverage differed by locus: A, B, C, DRB1 and DQB1 were typed in roughly 620-640 donors, DQA1 in 522, DPA1 in approximately 610, and DPB1 in roughly 470. Four or five DR-DQ haplotypes were handled as single units for association and clustering, since linkage in the cohort was strong. Among 300 to 450 genotyped donors of the cohort, an average of around 240,000 unique TCR beta nucleotide sequences were sequenced per donor, roughly 20% of them non-productive.

Libraries were built with the immunoSEQ multiplex PCR assay. For the multiplex PCR, a mixture combining 60 forward primers for TCR Vbeta segments and 13 reverse primers for TCR Jbeta segments was used. The CDR3 region of rearranged TCR beta genes was amplified from genomic DNA by a multiplex PCR assay. Amplified TCR beta libraries were sequenced as 87-base-pair reads on the Illumina HiSeq System. The source study handled its data this way. A later analysis counted around 72 million unique TCR beta chains across the 666 repertoires, and 9.5 million to 11 million of these chains were shared by at least two donors. To remove PCR and sequencing errors, raw reads were error-corrected and collapsed into unique sequences using a nearest-neighbor algorithm that merged closely related sequences. Alignment of CDR3 sequences to IMGT reference sequences was used to assign V, D and J gene segments. For a sequence to be retained, at least a six-nucleotide match to both a V gene segment and a J gene segment was required. A rearrangement counted as productive if the CDR3 had no stop codons and remained in frame with V and J, and every other rearrangement counted as non-productive. CDR3 was defined by IMGT convention, running from the second conserved V-encoded cysteine to the conserved J-encoded phenylalanine. Sequences without an unambiguous match to a single V gene segment were excluded from the earlier analysis of several hundred of the donors. In an earlier analysis of a few hundred of the donors, V segments were called functional above 56.7% productive rearrangements and were called segregating when the between-donor standard deviation exceeded 5%. A statistical classification framework was built to diagnose cytomegalovirus status from the catalog of TCR beta chain sequences. A later analysis assigned V and J genes by comparing TCR nucleotide sequences with IMGT/GENE-DB human TR gene sequences. Using the TCRdist pipeline, a later analysis assigned CDR3 sequences along with most-parsimonious VDJ recombination scenarios. In a later analysis, every TCR beta chain was defined by the combination of its CDR3 amino acid sequence and its V-gene family, and reads without a unique V-gene family were dropped. A later analysis removed 592 highly shared, low-generation-probability nucleotide sequences to deal with suspected cross-contamination and a sequencing artifact. For each public chain, a later analysis derived a clonal expansion index from normalized ranks of inferred template counts within each repertoire. Generation probabilities in a later analysis came from a VDJ recombination model fitted to out-of-frame rearrangements, and those results were checked against IGoR. A later analysis scored TCR-TCR, TCR-HLA and TCR-CMV co-occurrence with hypergeometric tests, applying a repertoire-size bias correction to TCR pairs. A later analysis estimated false discovery rates by permuting HLA or CMV assignments 20 times. In a later analysis, co-occurring TCRs were grouped with DBSCAN, and TCRdist sequence similarity was added when clustering was performed within HLA-allele-positive subsets. For co-occurrence clustering, repertoires with fewer than 30,000 or more than 120,000 public chains were excluded, along with several repertoires with anomalous nucleotide sharing. Entries here come from immuneACCESS through TCRdb and include only in-frame sequences with V and J called. Some clones fail to appear in such tables; in the studies checked, an unresolved V gene covers under half of the shortfall, and the cause of the remainder is unknown. From that table come the V and J calls and clone size; the DNA was used to work out D and trimming. This sample gives some 150,000 clones in total; around 84% of them show up just once. Roughly 2.3% of the sample is held by the ten biggest clonotypes.

The cohort was made up of 666 healthy bone marrow donors. At the time of sampling, all cohort members were nominally healthy, though unrecorded immune exposures were likely present. The donor was CMV seronegative and belonged to the group of approximately 320 seronegative cohort members. A peripheral blood sample was collected from each donor, and TCR beta sequencing was performed on peripheral blood mononuclear cells. The Qiagen DNeasy Blood Extraction Kit was used to extract genomic DNA from the blood cell samples. What the study reported, not specific to this receptor: Because HLA typing was missing for some donors at each locus, association tests included only the typed subset. A further reported finding was that TCR beta sequences accurately predicted the HLA-A and HLA-B alleles for most subjects in the first cohort. According to the authors, the approach could potentially be generalized to other disease states and immunological phenotypes. In a later analysis, HLA-associated TCR beta chains were found to be more clonally expanded and to have lower generation probabilities than equally common non-associated chains. A later analysis found that TCR association rates varied across HLA loci, with DRB1 alleles showing the most associated TCRs and HLA-C alleles the fewest. A later analysis associated about 17,000 TCR beta sequences with specific HLA alleles at a false discovery rate of 0.05. Seventeen rarely observed V segments, including chromosome 9 orphons, were excluded from the earlier analysis of almost 600 of the donors because counts were too low. V-gene and J-gene trimming of TCR beta chains was associated with a missense DCLRE1C variant in a later genetic analysis, and the association was replicated in an independent cohort. Assigning TCR associations to individual alleles was difficult when HLA alleles, especially DR and DQ, strongly co-occurred. A few of the identified cytomegalovirus-associated TCR beta chains were confirmed in vitro to be specific for cytomegalovirus antigens. In the study, around 150 TCR beta chains were listed as associated with cytomegalovirus. The cohort was sequenced for TCR beta chains only, and without alpha or paired-chain data the features that could be detected were limited. A later analysis found that most CMV-associated TCR beta chains appeared HLA-restricted, with HLA associations seemingly driven largely by CMV exposure. A cluster of highly shared sequence variants was judged likely to be a technical artifact of the sequencing pipeline. Cytomegalovirus status was reported to be diagnosed by the classifier with high specificity and sensitivity in both the original and validation cohorts. A later analysis reported that several top co-occurrence clusters appeared linked to parvovirus B19, influenza, CMV and Epstein-Barr virus. While some public TCRs were present in many individuals, most TCR sequences turned up only very rarely across donors. In a later genetic analysis, fewer N-insertions in productive TCRs were reported among donors in an Asian-associated ancestry cluster than the approximately 710-donor mean. In an earlier analysis of fewer than 750 of the donors, most TCR beta V segments were observed in productive rearrangements about 90% or about 30% of the time, broadly matching IMGT annotations. Linkage disequilibrium might explain the correlated functional status among segregating V segments, but an unknown experimental factor could not be ruled out. For the cohort, immune exposure information was limited to CMV serostatus. The presence/absence analyses assumed that sequencing depth was roughly uniform across donors, and that assumption may not be true.

Worth noting for this clone: Its binding antigen is unknown. Within one base of it there is no much larger clone, and no base qualities were kept.

This TCR was recovered from a woman younger than 35 in good health and CMV-seronegative. The sequenced sample was PBMCs.

Read as DNA, the sequence is TGTGCCAGCAGTTCCACGTCTAGCGGGAGTTTAGAGCAGTTCTTC. This gives the protein CASSSTSSGSLEQFF. Recombination connected TRBV27 to TRBJ2-1, with TRBD2 matching 10 junction bases. The germline V end is reduced by 4 bases and the J end by 10 bases; junction bases left unmatched: 10. Including cysteine and phenylalanine, the CDR3 has 15 amino acids. The DNA shown is the 45-base CDR3, in frame from base 1. CDR1 and CDR2, per the germline V gene (reference sequence), are MNHEY and SMNVEV.